These 15 T cell receptor beta chains share one sample of origin, sequenced in a study of metastatic and nonmetastatic thyroid tumors. TCRdb re-processed the PCR reads through MiXCR. The repertoire holds tens of thousands of clones, with about 18% as singletons. All patients were untreated before thyroid surgery. Sequencing was carried out using blood. These receptors were obtained from a male donor with papillary thyroid cancer or a benign thyroid nodule (not recorded which). Some clones in this sample may be carry-over from other donors' samples.

This clone was picked up many times. This chain connects TRBV6-1 to TRBJ2-4; TRBD1 matches 8 bases. CDR3 size: 16 residues. Losses at the gene ends were 5 bases for V and 3 bases for J; bases not matched to a gene: 9. Germline V gives CDR1 MNHNS, CDR2 SASEGT. The CDR3 nucleotides are TGTGCCAGCAGTTTCGGACAGGGTCGAGGCAAAAACATTCAGTACTTC. Translated, it gives CASSFGQGRGKNIQYF.

This clone was counted at least ten times. The junction and the germline gene differ at one end; a read error may be behind it. The V call is TRBV20-1, the J call TRBJ2-1, with D perhaps TRBD1 (5 bases). The CDR3 spans 16 residues. Germline V gene lookup returns CDR1 DFQATT and CDR2 SNEGSKA (reference sequence). This CDR3 reads CSAPNPDSLFYNKQFF. As DNA, the CDR3 is TGCAGTGCCCCCAACCCTGACAGCCTATTCTACAATAAGCAGTTCTTC.

The genes are TRBV28 and TRBJ1-1, with TRBD1 matching 8 bases. This CDR3 has 16 amino acids. V was pared by 3 bases and J by 4 bases, with 10 bases of the junction left unmatched. Germline loops: CDR1 MDHEN, CDR2 SYDVKM. The CDR3 nucleotides read TGTGCCAGCAGTTTGTATCAACAGGGGGACGGCACTGAAGCTTTCTTT. The encoded protein is CASSLYQQGDGTEAFF.

This clone was found once. One junction end disagrees with the germline gene, perhaps due to a read error. The chain employs TRBV15 and TRBJ2-3; the D gene is possibly TRBD2 (7 bases). The CDR3 totals 17 residues. The germline V gene encodes CDR1 LNHNV and CDR2 YYDKDF (reference sequence). The DNA of the CDR3 is TGTACCACCATCAGAGATACCGGGGGGCTACGCACAGATACGCAGTATTTT. Amino acid sequence: CTTIRDTGGLRTDTQYF.

With respect to this clone: The junction does not match germline at one end; this may be a read error. This rearrangement joins TRBV14 to TRBJ2-1; D may correspond to TRBD1 or TRBD2 (6 bases each). The CDR3 is 12 amino acids. From germline, CDR1 is SGHDN and CDR2 FVKESK. The CDR3 sequence: CASSHGGTVVVF. The DNA for the CDR3 is TGTGCCAGCAGCCACGGGGGCACTGTAGTTGTCTTC. The full variable domain, completed using reference TRBV14 and TRBJ2-1, is EAGVTQFPSHSVIEKGQTVTLRCDPISGHDNLYWYRRVMGKEIKFLLHFVKESKQDESGMPNNRFLAERTGGTYSTLKVQPAELEDSGVYFCASSHGGTVVVFGPGTRLTVL.

This clone was observed at least ten times. This chain joins TRBV10-1 and TRBJ2-2, with D perhaps assigned TRBD1 or TRBD2 (5 bases each). With 0 bases removed from V and 6 bases from J, the gap between germline ends came to 8 bases. This CDR3 region has 14 residues. In germline, CDR1 is WNHNN, CDR2 SYGVQD (reference sequence). The CDR3, as DNA: TGCGCCAGCAGTGAGTCGCAGGGACCCGGGGAGCTGTTTTTT. Residues: CASSESQGPGELFF.

The V and J genes are TRBV27 and TRBJ2-2, with D hard to call. The CDR3 sequence is 15 residues long. The germline gives CDR1 MNHEY, CDR2 SMNVEV (reference sequence). V dropped 0 bases and J dropped 4 bases, with 9 bases sitting between them. In nucleotides, the CDR3 is TGTGCCAGCAGTTTATCTGTGGCACCCACCGGGGAGCTGTTTTTT. It is translated as CASSLSVAPTGELFF.

By share, this clone counts as medium-sized. The rearrangement uses TRBV2 and TRBJ1-1; D gene unclear. The germline CDR1 and CDR2 sequences are SNHLY and FYNNEI. The CDR3 is made up of 15 amino acids. Trimming cost V 2 bases and J 0 bases, with 10 bases left between them. CDR3 residues: CASSERRLLNTEAFF. In nucleotides, the CDR3 is TGTGCCAGCAGTGAAAGGCGTCTCCTGAACACTGAAGCTTTCTTT.

This clone was seen repeatedly, ten times or more. The chain uses TRBV30 and TRBJ1-3, with 7 bases that match TRBD1. The CDR3 runs to 14 residues. Germline CDR1 reads GTSNPN; CDR2 reads SVGIG (reference sequence). V shed 2 bases, J shed 0 bases, and the junction held 1 base outside the gene matches. The CDR3 nucleotides are TGTGCCTGGAGTCCAGGGGGCTCTGGAAACACCATATATTTT. This gives the protein CAWSPGGSGNTIYF. The entire variable domain, with the rest obtained from reference TRBV30 and TRBJ1-3, is as follows: SQTIHQWPATLVQPVGSPLSLECTVEGTSNPNLYWYRQAAGRGLQLLFYSVGIGQISSEVPQNLSASRPQDRQFILSSKKLLLSDSGFYLCAWSPGGSGNTIYFGEGSWLTVV.

In its sample, this clone was seen many times. CDR3 loop: CASSLGWGSGYNEQFF. CDR3 DNA sequence: TGTGCCAGCAGCTTGGGATGGGGTAGCGGTTACAATGAGCAGTTCTTC. This chain uses TRBV5-6 with TRBJ2-1, with a weak D call TRBD2 (6 bases). Germline CDR1 and CDR2: SGHDT and YYEEEE. The CDR3 consists of 16 residues. V was shortened by 0 bases and J by 4 bases, with 14 bases between the two germline ends.

This clone has at least ten counts. The genes are TRBV20-1 and TRBJ2-1; 11 bases fit TRBD2. In germline, CDR1 is DFQATT, CDR2 SNEGSKA (reference sequence). The CDR3 covers 17 residues. J lost 3 bases, V lost 1 base, and 8 bases had no gene match. The CDR3 DNA follows: TGCAGTGCTAGAGCCATAGCGGGAGGGCTCGACTACAATGAGCAGTTCTTC. It is translated as CSARAIAGGLDYNEQFF.

This clone was picked up many times. The rearrangement uses TRBV20-1 and TRBJ2-1; 13 positions agree with TRBD2. V was pared by 0 bases and J by 4 bases, with 3 bases of the junction left unmatched. CDR3 size: 16 residues. Germline lookup yields CDR1 DFQATT and CDR2 SNEGSKA (reference sequence). In nucleotides, the CDR3 is TGCAGTGCTAGAGAGGAGGGACTAGCGGGGTACAATGAGCAGTTCTTC. Translating gives CSAREEGLAGYNEQFF.

The J gene is TRBJ1-5, the V gene TRBV6-5, with 9 positions matching TRBD1. V gave up 4 bases and J gave up 4 bases; unmatched junction bases: 8. Germline lookup yields CDR1 MNHEY and CDR2 SVGAGI. This CDR3 is built from 16 residues. This chain's CDR3 is CASSSYRDRDNQPQHF. In nucleotides, the CDR3 is TGTGCCAGCAGTTCGTACCGGGACAGGGATAATCAGCCCCAGCATTTT.

Many counts were recorded for this clone. V is TRBV3-1 and J is TRBJ1-1; TRBD1 might be the D (5 bases). The CDR3 is made up of 12 amino acids. In germline, CDR1 is LGHDT, CDR2 YNNKEL (reference sequence). The germline V and J ends were trimmed by 4 bases and 8 bases, with 11 bases remaining between them. The CDR3 coding sequence is TGTGCCAGCAGCCCGATTGCAGGGGAAGCTTTCTTT. It codes for CASSPIAGEAFF.

This clone was seen a few times. A much bigger clone sits one base away, suggesting this may be a read error. The chain recombines TRBV5-4 with TRBJ2-2; D is perhaps TRBD1 (6 bases). Germline V lookup: CDR1 SGHNT, CDR2 YYREEE (reference sequence). V shed 4 bases and J shed 7 bases, with 14 bases lying between them. The CDR3 consists of 14 residues. The CDR3 sequence: CASSHRVVGGELFF. In nucleotides, the CDR3 is TGTGCCAGCAGCCACAGGGTTGTCGGCGGGGAGCTGTTTTTT.